What follows are 30 T cell receptor beta chains derived from one specimen sequenced in a study of cytotoxic CD8 clonotypes in ibrutinib-treated CLL (dated by TCRdb to about 2021). Library preparation was by the immunoSEQ multiplex PCR assay. Here the immuneACCESS table is served through TCRdb, limited to in-frame sequences with V and J called. Missing clones are a known gap in these copies; in checked studies unresolved V genes cover under half, and the rest lacks a known reason. The sample has 150,000 or so clones on record, about 80% of them singletons. The biggest ten clones account for about 4.5% of the sample. What this sample's time point label stands for: 20 to 30 months on ibrutinib. The sequenced sample was PBMCs, obtained after 24 months of ibrutinib treatment. The receptors stem from a human donor with chronic lymphocytic leukemia.

This chain joins TRBV19 and TRBJ2-7, with a possible D match to TRBD2 (5 bases). V lost 3 bases and J 3 bases, leaving 15 bases between the germline ends. The CDR3 is 15 amino acids. Germline V gene data show CDR1 as LNHDA and CDR2 as SQIVND (reference sequence). CDR3 loop: CASSIRAAVFYEQYF. CDR3 nucleotide sequence: TGTGCCAGTAGTATCCGGGCAGCGGTATTCTACGAGCAGTACTTC.

V gene TRBV7-8 combines with J gene TRBJ1-6, with D unresolved. The germline V gene encodes CDR1 SGHVS and CDR2 FQNEAQ. The V gene lost 5 bases and the J gene lost 0 bases, with 11 bases spanning the gap. The length of the CDR3 is 16 residues. As DNA, the CDR3 is TGTGCCAGCAGCGCCCTGGCGGTCTCCTATAATTCACCCCTCCACTTT. Translated, it gives CASSALAVSYNSPLHF.

In its sample, this clone was seen once. The chain uses TRBV28 and TRBJ1-1; D gene ambiguous. This CDR3 is built from 11 residues. The germline V gene has CDR1 MDHEN and CDR2 SYDVKM. Deletions cut 8 bases from V and 0 bases from J, with 4 bases between. The CDR3 spells CASVLNTEAFF. The CDR3 nucleotides are TGTGCCAGCGTCCTGAACACTGAAGCTTTCTTT.

This clone has more than one count but fewer than ten. The chain has TRBV28 and TRBJ1-2, with D possibly TRBD1 on 5 matching bases. CDR3 length: 12 residues. Germline V lookup: CDR1 MDHEN, CDR2 SYDVKM. Trimming removed 5 bases from V and 5 bases from J, with 9 bases in between. The CDR3 is CASSVSGYGYTF. DNA of the CDR3: TGTGCCAGCAGTGTTTCAGGGTATGGCTACACCTTC.

The rearrangement links TRBV10-1 to TRBJ1-4; 7 bases map to TRBD1. From germline, CDR1 is WNHNN and CDR2 SYGVQD (reference sequence). CDR3 length equals 17 residues. V trimming: 2 bases; J trimming: 2 bases; junction bases outside the gene matches: 8. CDR3: CASSETGTAPTNEKLFF. In DNA form, the CDR3 reads TGCGCCAGCAGTGAGACAGGGACAGCTCCTACTAATGAAAAACTGTTTTTT.

The chain employs TRBV18 and TRBJ2-2; 8 nucleotides agree with TRBD1. CDR1 is KGHSH, CDR2 LQKENI, per germline. The CDR3 sequence is 17 residues long. The V gene end was trimmed by 5 bases and the J gene end by 0 bases; junction bases not matched to a gene: 8. The CDR3 DNA reads as TGTGCCAGCTCATCGACTTCAGGGGGCGCGAACACCGGGGAGCTGTTTTTT. This sequence encodes CASSSTSGGANTGELFF.

CDR3 in amino acids: CASRAPPGGSNQPQHF. CDR3 nucleotide sequence: TGTGCCAGCAGGGCTCCCCCTGGCGGTAGCAATCAGCCCCAGCATTTT. The genes are TRBV2 and TRBJ1-5, with unresolved D. Trimming removed 6 bases at V and 0 bases at J, with 15 bases between. The germline CDR1 and CDR2 sequences are SNHLY and FYNNEI. The CDR3 totals 16 residues. Combining the CDR3 with reference TRBV2 and TRBJ1-5 gives the whole variable domain EPEVTQTPSHQVTQMGQEVILRCVPISNHLYFYWYRQILGQKVEFLVSFYNNEISEKSEIFDDQFSVERPDGSNFTLKIRSTKLEDSAMYFCASRAPPGGSNQPQHFGDGTRLSIL.

The V and J genes are TRBV7-6 and TRBJ2-7, with 9 positions matching TRBD1. V was clipped by 5 bases and J by 6 bases; unmatched bases: 8. From germline, CDR1 is SGHVS and CDR2 FNYEAQ. The CDR3 extends over 14 amino acids. The CDR3 region is CASSGQGPFSEQYF. DNA for the CDR3: TGTGCCAGCAGCGGACAGGGGCCTTTCTCCGAGCAGTACTTC.

The chain carries TRBV7-2 and TRBJ2-2; D gene ambiguous. The CDR3 covers 13 residues. CDR1 and CDR2 (germline): SGHTA, FQGNSA. V shed 3 bases and J shed 6 bases, with 8 bases lying between them. The CDR3 sequence: CASSFLASGELFF. For the CDR3, the DNA is TGTGCCAGCAGCTTTCTTGCATCCGGGGAGCTGTTTTTT.

The V gene is TRBV6-5, the J gene TRBJ2-3; perhaps TRBD1 as D (5 bases). The CDR3 runs 14 residues. Germline-derived CDR1 and CDR2 are MNHEY and SVGAGI. Trimming left V 10 bases short and J 2 bases short, with 16 bases between. CDR3: CATRQWRNTDTQYF. The DNA for the CDR3 is TGTGCCACCAGACAGTGGCGGAACACAGATACGCAGTATTTT.

This sequence joins TRBV7-2 and TRBJ2-5, with D perhaps matching TRBD1 or TRBD2 (6 bases each). This CDR3 comprises 15 residues. V lost 3 bases to trimming and J lost 5 bases, with 16 bases between them. CDR1 and CDR2 from the germline V gene are SGHTA and FQGNSA. The CDR3 DNA sequence: TGTGCCAGCAGCTTCACGTGGGGGGCTGGGGAGACCCAGTACTTC. Amino acid sequence: CASSFTWGAGETQYF.

The V and J genes are TRBV29-1 and TRBJ2-3; D ambiguous. Germline CDR1 is SQVTM and CDR2 is ANQGSEA. The CDR3 sequence is 12 residues long. V was trimmed by 4 bases and J by 8 bases, leaving 13 bases between them. The CDR3 is CSVADPGPTQYF. The CDR3 coding sequence is TGCAGCGTTGCCGATCCCGGACCTACGCAGTATTTT.

The DNA of the CDR3 is TGTGCCAGCGGTTTTCGCTACGAGCAGTACTTC. Translating it yields CASGFRYEQYF. This chain connects TRBV6-1 to TRBJ2-7; no reliable D call. This CDR3 contains 11 residues. The germline V gene encodes CDR1 MNHNS and CDR2 SASEGT. The germline V and J ends were trimmed by 8 bases and 3 bases, with 8 bases remaining between them.

This CDR3 is CASTLEGTYGYTF. The CDR3 DNA follows: TGTGCCAGTACCCTGGAGGGGACCTATGGCTACACCTTC. The gene calls are TRBV19 and TRBJ1-2; a weak D match, TRBD1 (5 bases). This CDR3 spans 13 amino acids. Germline V gives CDR1 LNHDA, CDR2 SQIVND (reference sequence). V was trimmed by 7 bases and J by 4 bases, leaving 13 bases between them.

CDR3 amino acids: CASRGQGRFGYTF. The CDR3 nucleotides read TGTGCCAGCAGGGGACAGGGGAGGTTCGGCTACACCTTC. The chain has TRBV6-5 and TRBJ1-2; 10 bases are a match to TRBD1. The ends lost 6 bases at V and 8 bases at J; junction bases unmatched: 6. Germline V gene lookup returns CDR1 MNHEY and CDR2 SVGAGI. The CDR3 loop spans 13 amino acids.

The chain recombines TRBV19 with TRBJ1-4; TRBD1 might be the D (5 bases). V gave up 5 bases and J gave up 5 bases, with 15 bases separating them. CDR3 length equals 15 residues. Germline values: CDR1 LNHDA, CDR2 SQIVND (reference sequence). CDR3 coding DNA: TGTGCCAGTAGTCCCAACAGGAATACGAATGAAAAACTGTTTTTT. Its protein is CASSPNRNTNEKLFF.

The chain links TRBV7-3 to TRBJ2-2; TRBD2 matches at 8 bases. The CDR3 has 16 amino acids. The germline CDR1 and CDR2 sequences are SGHTA and FQGTGA. After removal of 1 base from V and 5 bases from J, the junction contained 6 bases not matched to a gene. The CDR3 loop reads CASSLKRGPDTGELFF. The DNA for the CDR3 is TGTGCCAGCAGCTTAAAGCGGGGGCCGGATACCGGGGAGCTGTTTTTT.

V and J are TRBV6-1 and TRBJ2-7, with TRBD2 as a possible D gene (5 bases). CDR1 is MNHNS, CDR2 SASEGT, per germline. This CDR3 is 12 amino acids long. V lost 10 bases, J lost 5 bases, and 15 bases lay in between. The CDR3 sequence is CAIRLARDEQYF. The DNA for the CDR3 is TGTGCCATACGGCTAGCTCGCGACGAGCAGTACTTC.

The chain joins TRBV28 to TRBJ1-3; 10 nucleotides agree with TRBD1. Germline lookup yields CDR1 MDHEN and CDR2 SYDVKM. The junction had 11 bases not matched to a gene; V was cut back by 6 bases and J by 0 bases. The CDR3 length is 18 residues. This chain's CDR3 is CASSRPRQGAISGNTIYF. The DNA of the CDR3 is TGTGCCAGCAGCAGACCAAGACAGGGGGCAATCTCTGGAAACACCATATATTTT.

This sequence joins TRBV7-8 and TRBJ2-5; the match to TRBD1 covers 8 bases. The ends lost 4 bases at V and 5 bases at J; junction bases unmatched: 12. Germline V gives CDR1 SGHVS, CDR2 FQNEAQ. CDR3 size: 16 residues. The CDR3 bases are TGTGCCAGCAGCTCTTCTATAACAGGGGGAGAGGAGACCCAGTACTTC. Amino acids: CASSSSITGGEETQYF. The whole variable domain, remainder taken from reference TRBV7-8 and TRBJ2-5, is GAGVSQSPRYKVAKRGQDVALRCDPISGHVSLFWYQQALGQGPEFLTYFQNEAQLDKSGLPSDRFFAERPEGSVSTLKIQRTQQEDSAVYLCASSSSITGGEETQYFGPGTRLLVL.

This clone showed up just a few times. V usage is TRBV4-2 and J usage is TRBJ2-7, with 7 bases lining up with TRBD1. Germline V gene lookup returns CDR1 LGHNA and CDR2 YNFKEQ. This CDR3 has 14 amino acids. Trimming removed 3 bases from V and 2 bases from J; junction bases left unmatched: 4. The DNA for the CDR3 is TGTGCCAGCAGCCATCGGCAGGGGGCCTACGAGCAGTACTTC. Its translation is CASSHRQGAYEQYF.

This clone showed up just once. The rearrangement joins TRBV6-5 to TRBJ2-7; 8 nucleotides match TRBD2. CDR1 is MNHEY, CDR2 SVGAGI, per germline. V was clipped by 1 base and J by 3 bases; unmatched bases: 2. This CDR3 has 14 amino acids. CDR3 nucleotide sequence: TGTGCCAGCAGTTACTGGGGACTAGGCTACGAGCAGTACTTC. This sequence encodes CASSYWGLGYEQYF.

In its sample, this clone was seen once. The chain employs TRBV7-3 and TRBJ2-1; 14 nucleotides align to TRBD2. V gave up 4 bases and J gave up 9 bases; unmatched junction bases: 2. This CDR3 is built from 14 residues. Germline V lookup: CDR1 SGHTA, CDR2 FQGTGA. CDR3 amino acids: CASSSGTSGSEQFF. The CDR3 coding sequence is TGTGCCAGCAGCTCCGGGACTAGCGGGAGTGAGCAGTTCTTC.

This clone was picked up one time. V is TRBV11-2 and J is TRBJ1-4; no clear D. This CDR3 comprises 14 residues. CDR1 SGHAT and CDR2 FQNNGV come from the germline V gene. Between the trimmed V and J ends, which lost 1 base and 0 bases, there was a span of 3 bases. The CDR3 protein is CASSLASTNEKLFF. Written as DNA, the CDR3 is TGTGCCAGCAGCTTAGCGTCAACTAATGAAAAACTGTTTTTT.

The chain recombines TRBV6-5 with TRBJ2-1; 14 nucleotides agree with TRBD2. In germline, CDR1 is MNHEY, CDR2 SVGAGI. The CDR3 extends over 14 amino acids. V was clipped by 5 bases and J by 9 bases; unmatched bases: 3. CDR3 region: CASSRLAGGREQFF. The CDR3 nucleotides read TGTGCCAGCAGTCGACTAGCGGGAGGGCGTGAGCAGTTCTTC.

The chain couples TRBV9 to TRBJ2-7; 10 nucleotides agree with TRBD2. V was clipped by 4 bases and J by 5 bases; unmatched bases: 9. Germline loops: CDR1 SGDLS, CDR2 YYNGEE. This CDR3 is built from 15 residues. The DNA for the CDR3 is TGTGCCAGCAGCCCCCGTCAGGGACTAGCGAACGAGCAGTACTTC. This gives the protein CASSPRQGLANEQYF.

This chain uses TRBV4-1 with TRBJ1-1; 7 bases are a match to TRBD1. Germline V CDR1 and CDR2: MGHRA, YSYEKL. This CDR3 has 14 residues. V lost 1 base, J lost 6 bases, and 5 bases stayed unmatched. CDR3 in amino acids: CASSQGPGGAEAFF. For the CDR3, the DNA is TGCGCCAGCAGCCAAGGTCCAGGGGGAGCTGAAGCTTTCTTT.

The chain recombines TRBV9 with TRBJ1-2, with D perhaps matching TRBD1 (5 bases). The germline gives CDR1 SGDLS, CDR2 YYNGEE. The CDR3 consists of 14 residues. V dropped 4 bases and J dropped 2 bases, with 12 bases sitting between them. CDR3 in DNA: TGTGCCAGCAGCACCCAAGGGGTAAACTATGGCTACACCTTC. This sequence encodes CASSTQGVNYGYTF.

The chain carries TRBV4-3 and TRBJ2-1; D is perhaps TRBD2 (6 bases). Germline loops: CDR1 LGHNA, CDR2 YSLEER. Trimming cost V 6 bases and J 5 bases, with 20 bases left between them. This CDR3 has 16 residues. In nucleotides, the CDR3 is TGCGCCAGCAGTCGAAAATACGCTACTAGCAACAATGAGCAGTTCTTC. It is translated as CASSRKYATSNNEQFF.

J is TRBJ2-3 and V is TRBV9; no definite D call. V was trimmed by 4 bases and J by 0 bases, leaving 12 bases between them. This CDR3 has 15 amino acids. Germline values: CDR1 SGDLS, CDR2 YYNGEE. The CDR3 protein is CASSTGPGSTDTQYF. As DNA, the CDR3 is TGTGCCAGCAGCACCGGACCCGGCAGCACAGATACGCAGTATTTT.